This TCR beta chain stems from a study of cytomegalovirus exposure and HLA in healthy donors. To note about this clone: Its antigen is unknown.

The PCR employed 60 Vbeta primers together with 13 Jbeta primers. Produced via immunoSEQ multiplex PCR; TCRdb's table is partial and in-frame only. There are around 120,000 clones in the sample; 60% to 85% occur only once, and about 1.6% lies in the top ten. Broader study findings: A later analysis by the authors found several of the most significant clusters apparently linked to common viral pathogens. Most of the TCR beta V segments (in an earlier analysis) were productive either about 87% or about 30% of the time.

The ends were cut back, 3 bases at V and 3 bases at J, with 6 bases in the middle. This CDR3 comprises 14 residues. CDR1 is MGHDK and CDR2 is SYGVNS in the germline V gene. The gene calls are TRBV25-1 and TRBJ1-6; D gene unclear. The source is a woman aged 18-35 years in good health and CMV-seronegative. The sample comprised PBMCs. CDR3 nucleotides: TGTGCCAGCAGTGACTCAGTCTATAATTCACCCCTCCACTTT. It encodes CASSDSVYNSPLHF.